This T cell receptor (beta chain) appears in the sequencing data of a study of CD8 T cells in ankylosing spondylitis. Study-wide findings and caveats: A motif in TCR beta, a set of roughly eight highly homologous variants, appeared characteristic of ankylosing spondylitis blood. From matched ankylosing spondylitis synovial fluid, disease-linked clones were reportedly recovered at significantly enriched levels.

V shed 0 bases, J shed 5 bases, and the junction held 7 bases outside the gene matches. The germline V gene encodes CDR1 LNHNV and CDR2 YYDKDF (reference sequence). The CDR3 contains 16 residues. A quantitative 5'-RACE method, one with molecular barcodes, was used to make TCR beta libraries. A single record per CDR3 protein comes from TCRdb applying MiXCR to the 5' RACE reads. The table has about 540,000 distinct CDR3 sequences, roughly an eighth seen once. Details on this clonotype: The antigen is undetermined.

The source is a male donor with ankylosing spondylitis. The rearrangement uses TRBV15 and TRBJ2-1; 7 bases match TRBD1. Sequencing was performed on blood, either unsorted or a sorted T cell fraction (not recorded which). The CDR3 is CATSREAGGVNNEQFF. The CDR3 region has the DNA TGTGCCACCAGCAGAGAGGCAGGGGGTGTCAACAATGAGCAGTTCTTC.